These T cell receptor beta chains were read from a single sample in a study of blood T cell repertoires in COVID-19. Only in-frame clones appear in the TCRdb table, and some are missing; sequencing was by immunoSEQ multiplex PCR. The sample holds about 95,000 clones, about 84% seen once. Material: peripheral blood. The receptors originated from a man older than 75 with active or convalescent COVID-19. The CDR3 runs from the conserved cysteine through the conserved F or W. A D gene is named only where the DNA matches it firmly. Size values are once, few and many counts, or a class for expanded clones, and some rows have none.

CDR3aa	CDR3nt	v_gene	j_gene	abundance	d_gene
CASSEPGTGGSGYTF	TGTGCCAGCAGTGAGCCCGGGACAGGAGGTTCTGGCTACACCTTC	TRBV6-1	TRBJ1-2	-	TRBD1
CASSLSDGEVVYGYTF	TGTGCCAGCAGCTTGAGCGACGGAGAAGTAGTCTATGGCTACACCTTC	TRBV5-6	TRBJ1-2	-	-
CASGLVRIGDNYGYTF	TGTGCTAGTGGTTTGGTACGAATAGGAGATAACTATGGCTACACCTTC	TRBV12-5	TRBJ1-2	-	-
CASRKGQGDNYGYTF	TGCGCCAGCAGAAAGGGACAGGGAGACAACTATGGCTACACCTTC	TRBV5-1	TRBJ1-2	-	TRBD1
CASSFGRSNSPLHF	TGTGCCAGCAGTTTTGGGAGATCCAATTCACCCCTCCACTTT	TRBV28	TRBJ1-6	few	-
CAIHPGTGDDGELFF	TGTGCCATCCATCCCGGGACAGGGGATGACGGGGAGCTGTTTTTT	TRBV18	TRBJ2-2	-	TRBD1
CASSPARGGEQFF	TGTGCCAGCAGCCCCGCCCGAGGAGGTGAGCAGTTCTTC	TRBV11-1	TRBJ2-1	few	-
CASETGTYNEQFF	TGTGCCAGTGAGACAGGGACCTACAATGAGCAGTTCTTC	TRBV21-1	TRBJ2-1	once	-
CASTSPAGTTNEKLFF	TGTGCCAGCACCTCCCCAGCAGGGACAACTAATGAAAAACTGTTTTTT	TRBV28	TRBJ1-4	few	-
CASSIEGVSLNIQYF	TGTGCCAGTAGTATAGAGGGCGTCAGTTTAAACATTCAGTACTTC	TRBV19	TRBJ2-4	-	-
CASRPSLQGWETQYF	TGTGCCAGCAGGCCGAGCTTGCAGGGGTGGGAGACCCAGTACTTC	TRBV27	TRBJ2-5	-	-
CASSYGGQRELFF	TGTGCCAGCAGTTATGGTGGACAGAGGGAACTGTTTTTT	TRBV6-6	TRBJ1-4	-	-
CAISRDRGGHPEAFF	TGTGCCATCAGTCGGGACAGGGGAGGCCATCCTGAAGCTTTCTTT	TRBV10-3	TRBJ1-1	-	TRBD1
CASSPMGGLGNTIYF	TGTGCCAGCAGCCCCATGGGGGGGCTAGGAAACACCATATATTTT	TRBV7-7	TRBJ1-3	-	-
CASSLGAGPNQPQHF	TGTGCCAGCAGCTTAGGCGCGGGACCTAATCAGCCCCAGCATTTT	TRBV7-2	TRBJ1-5	-	-
CASSLTASSYNEQFF	TGCGCCAGCAGCTTGACCGCTAGCTCCTACAATGAGCAGTTCTTC	TRBV5-1	TRBJ2-1	once	-
CASSDISGGVYNEQFF	TGCGCCAGCAGCGACATTAGCGGGGGAGTCTACAATGAGCAGTTCTTC	TRBV5-1	TRBJ2-1	-	TRBD2
CASSLLAGGDTQYF	TGTGCCAGCAGCCTACTAGCGGGGGGAGATACGCAGTATTTT	TRBV6-4	TRBJ2-3	-	TRBD2
CASSPPSGGRDETQYF	TGTGCCAGCAGCCCTCCTAGCGGGGGGAGGGACGAGACCCAGTACTTC	TRBV5-4	TRBJ2-5	-	TRBD2
CASQTGDSYNEQFF	TGCGCCAGCCAGACAGGAGACTCCTACAATGAGCAGTTCTTC	TRBV5-1	TRBJ2-1	-	-
CASTPSWTAFNQPQHF	TGTGCCAGCACCCCCTCCTGGACAGCCTTCAATCAGCCCCAGCATTTT	TRBV27	TRBJ1-5	-	-
CASSWGGANTGELFF	TGTGCCAGCAGTTGGGGGGGAGCGAACACCGGGGAGCTGTTTTTT	TRBV6-5	TRBJ2-2	-	TRBD2
CASSLEGQGVGELFF	TGCGCCAGCAGCCTCGAGGGACAGGGGGTCGGGGAACTGTTTTTT	TRBV5-1	TRBJ1-4	-	TRBD1
CASSYSSGFGNEQFF	TGTGCCAGCAGTTACTCCAGCGGGTTCGGCAATGAGCAGTTCTTC	TRBV6-2/TRBV6-3	TRBJ2-1	-	-
CATSRDPGTGSGYTF	TGTGCCACCAGCAGAGACCCTGGGACAGGGAGTGGCTACACCTTC	TRBV15	TRBJ1-2	-	TRBD1
CASSPRTGVPGELFF	TGTGCCAGCAGCCCCCGGACAGGGGTACCCGGGGAGCTGTTTTTT	TRBV11-2	TRBJ2-2	-	TRBD1
CASSQTGQGSYEQYF	TGTGCCAGCAGCCAAACTGGACAGGGATCCTACGAGCAGTACTTC	TRBV5-4	TRBJ2-7	-	TRBD1
CASSSRTGYGYTF	TGTGCCAGCAGTTCCCGGACAGGCTATGGCTACACCTTC	TRBV6-5	TRBJ1-2	-	TRBD1